Presented here are 5 T cell receptor beta chains from one specimen sequenced in a study of graft-versus-host responses after intestinal transplantation. TCRdb's copy holds only in-frame clones and misses some; the assay was immunoSEQ multiplex PCR. This table holds 7,700 or so clones, less than 40% found once. The sequenced sample was alloreactive CD4+ T cells from a mixed lymphocyte reaction culture, obtained before transplantation. Subset defined: CFSE-low proliferating T cells sorted from roughly six-day pre-transplant mixed lymphocyte reaction (GvH or HvG direction). Receptor source: a human patient who was an organ donor for intestinal transplantation.

The count of this clone is one. The chain couples TRBV19 to TRBJ2-7, with 10 nucleotides matching TRBD1. V dropped 4 bases and J dropped 7; count of bases not matched to a gene: 13. Germline V lookup: CDR1 LNHDA, CDR2 SQIVND (reference sequence). The CDR3 contains 16 residues. Here the CDR3 DNA reads TGTGCCAGTAGTAAAAGGCGGGACAGGGGTTCAAGGGAGCAGTACTTC. Translating it yields CASSKRRDRGSREQYF.

V gene TRBV5-5 combines with J gene TRBJ2-1, with 7 bases that match TRBD2. With 7 bases clipped from V and 5 bases from J, the junction kept 15 bases outside the gene matches. Germline V gene lookup returns CDR1 SGHKS and CDR2 YYEKEE (reference sequence). This CDR3 contains 16 residues. The CDR3 reads CASPFGLERGHNEQFF. Written as DNA, the CDR3 is TGTGCCAGCCCTTTCGGATTGGAGCGGGGTCACAATGAGCAGTTCTTC.

Here the CDR3 DNA reads TGCGCCAGCAGAAGGACTAGCGGGGGGCCCCCAGATACGCAGTATTTT. This gives the protein CASRRTSGGPPDTQYF. This rearrangement joins TRBV5-1 to TRBJ2-3; 14 bases agree with TRBD2. Per the germline V gene, CDR1 is SGHRS and CDR2 is YFSETQ. This CDR3 contains 16 residues. V lost 5 bases to trimming and J lost 4 bases; unmatched junction nucleotides: 6.

This clone was seen a handful of times. The chain recombines TRBV4-2 with TRBJ2-1; TRBD2 matches 8 bases. V gave up 3 bases and J gave up 4 bases; unmatched junction bases: 8. CDR3 length: 16 amino acids. From germline, CDR1 is LGHNA and CDR2 YNFKEQ. CDR3 bases: TGTGCCAGCAGCCAGGGACCTAGCGGGCGATACAATGAGCAGTTCTTC. This translates into CASSQGPSGRYNEQFF.

V gene TRBV6-5 combines with J gene TRBJ2-2, with a weak D call TRBD2 (6 bases). The length of the CDR3 is 13 residues. Trimming took off 7 bases at V and 8 bases at J, with 14 bases between the two ends. Germline V CDR1 and CDR2: MNHEY, SVGAGI. DNA of the CDR3: TGTGCCAGCAAGGTCGGCGGGAATGGGGAGCTGTTTTTT. This sequence encodes CASKVGGNGELFF.